What follows are 17 T cell receptor beta chains derived from one specimen sequenced in a study of control samples from healthy donors and cancer patients (dated by TCRdb to between 2020 and 2021). The method was the immunoSEQ multiplex PCR assay. Not all clones reach the TCRdb copy of this immuneACCESS table, which keeps in-frame sequences only. Checked studies attribute under half of the gap to unresolved V genes and leave the rest unexplained. Within this sample are under 150,000 clones, with less than 95% of them counted one time only. Approximately 4% of the sample lies in the top ten. The sample taken for sequencing was blood. The receptors stem from a man younger than 45 in good health.

The chain combines TRBV9 with TRBJ1-2, with D possibly TRBD1 on 5 matching bases. CDR1 and CDR2 (germline): SGDLS, YYNGEE. CDR3 length: 15 residues. V lost 0 bases, J lost 4 bases, and 13 bases lay in between. In nucleotides, the CDR3 is TGTGCCAGCAGCGTAGCTTTGGCAGGGACCTATGGCTACACCTTC. This sequence encodes CASSVALAGTYGYTF.

The genes are TRBV5-1 and TRBJ1-2, with unresolved D. The CDR3 sequence is 13 residues long. Germline V gene sequence: CDR1 SGHRS, CDR2 YFSETQ. Trimming took 3 bases from V and 4 from J, leaving 10 bases between them. CDR3 nucleotides: TGCGCCAGCAGCTCTTCGGGCCTCTATGGCTACACCTTC. This sequence encodes CASSSSGLYGYTF.

The chain is built from TRBV5-1 and TRBJ2-7, with 9 positions matching TRBD1. V shed 3 bases, J shed 5 bases, and the junction held 6 bases outside the gene matches. This CDR3 has 14 amino acids. Germline CDR1 SGHRS, CDR2 YFSETQ. In DNA form, the CDR3 reads TGCGCCAGCAGCTATCCGGGACAGGGAAACGAGCAGTACTTC. Protein product: CASSYPGQGNEQYF.

The rearrangement uses TRBV11-3 and TRBJ2-2; D call uncertain. CDR1 SGHNT and CDR2 YENEEA come from the germline V gene. This CDR3 is 13 amino acids long. Trimming shortened V by 5 bases and J by 3 bases, and 7 bases separated the two germline ends. Here the CDR3 reads CASSPEDTGELFF. The CDR3 DNA reads TGTGCCAGCAGCCCCGAGGACACCGGGGAGCTGTTTTTT.

The V gene is TRBV29-1, the J gene TRBJ1-4, with D unclear. There are 12 residues in the CDR3. The V gene lost 4 bases and the J gene lost 10 bases, with 13 bases spanning the gap. CDR1 and CDR2 from the germline V gene are SQVTM and ANQGSEA. In DNA form, the CDR3 reads TGCAGCGTTGTGGGGTTCGGTGGAAAACTGTTTTTT. Protein: CSVVGFGGKLFF.

V usage is TRBV13 and J usage is TRBJ2-5; unclear D gene. Deletions cut 1 base from V and 3 bases from J, with 3 bases between. CDR1 and CDR2 from the germline V gene are PRHDT and FYEKMQ (reference sequence). This CDR3 spans 12 amino acids. As DNA, the CDR3 is TGTGCCAGCAGCTTAGACGAAGAGACCCAGTACTTC. Protein sequence: CASSLDEETQYF.

The chain is built from TRBV19 and TRBJ1-5, with 8 bases lining up with TRBD1. CDR1 is LNHDA, CDR2 SQIVND, per germline (reference sequence). Trimming at V came to 6 bases and at J to 0 bases, leaving 7 bases not matched to a gene. The length of the CDR3 is 16 residues. The CDR3 is CASSHGTGYSNQPQHF. Written as DNA, the CDR3 is TGTGCCAGTAGCCACGGGACAGGTTATAGCAATCAGCCCCAGCATTTT.

The chain carries TRBV4-2 and TRBJ2-7; D call uncertain. The CDR3 covers 14 residues. Deletions cut 4 bases from V and 1 base from J, with 11 bases between. Germline lookup yields CDR1 LGHNA and CDR2 YNFKEQ. CDR3 coding DNA: TGTGCCAGCAGCCCGCTCCAAGGGTCCTACGAGCAGTACTTC. Residues: CASSPLQGSYEQYF.

CDR3 region: CASSYGRGNTIYF. The CDR3 DNA reads TGTGCCAGCAGTTACGGGCGGGGAAACACCATATATTTT. V and J are TRBV6-5 and TRBJ1-3; D gene uncertain. The germline CDR1 and CDR2 sequences are MNHEY and SVGAGI. The V and J ends lost 2 bases and 4 bases respectively, with 6 bases between them. CDR3 length equals 13 residues.

This sequence joins TRBV7-6 and TRBJ2-3, with D possibly matching TRBD2 (7 bases). Germline V gene data show CDR1 as SGHVS and CDR2 as FNYEAQ. Trimming took off 2 bases at V and 6 bases at J, with 21 bases between the two ends. This CDR3 is 17 amino acids long. Here the CDR3 reads CASSLTEEGGLSDTQYF. In nucleotides, the CDR3 is TGTGCCAGCAGCTTAACCGAAGAGGGGGGGCTATCGGATACGCAGTATTTT. The whole variable domain, remainder taken from reference TRBV7-6 and TRBJ2-3, is GAGVSQSPRYKVTKRGQDVALRCDPISGHVSLYWYRQALGQGPEFLTYFNYEAQQDKSGLPNDRFSAERPEGSISTLTIQRTEQRDSAMYRCASSLTEEGGLSDTQYFGPGTRLTVL.

The J gene is TRBJ1-3, the V gene TRBV6-5, with D possibly matching TRBD1 (6 bases). CDR1 is MNHEY, CDR2 SVGAGI, per germline. This CDR3 comprises 14 residues. V was pared by 6 bases and J by 2 bases, with 11 bases between. Here the CDR3 reads CASSRGLAGNTIYF. The CDR3 DNA follows: TGTGCCAGCAGCAGGGGCCTAGCTGGAAACACCATATATTTT.

The chain has TRBV19 and TRBJ1-5; TRBD1 aligns across 7 bases. CDR1 is LNHDA and CDR2 is SQIVND in the germline V gene (reference sequence). This CDR3 spans 15 amino acids. V dropped 5 bases and J dropped 0; count of bases not matched to a gene: 4. In DNA form, the CDR3 reads TGTGCCAGTAGTTGGGGACAGAATAGCAATCAGCCCCAGCATTTT. Protein product: CASSWGQNSNQPQHF.

The chain has TRBV2 and TRBJ2-6; 8 bases are shared with TRBD1. The V gene's germline CDR1 is SNHLY and CDR2 FYNNEI. The CDR3 extends over 15 amino acids. The trim removed 6 bases at V and 0 bases at J, leaving 1 base unmatched. CDR3 coding DNA: TGTGCCAGCAGGGACAGGGCCTCTGGGGCCAACGTCCTGACTTTC. It yields the protein CASRDRASGANVLTF.

This clone is a singleton in its sample. The chain links TRBV7-2 to TRBJ2-7, with 7 positions matching TRBD2. Germline trimming cut 1 base from V and 2 bases from J; bases unmatched to any gene: 8. CDR1 is SGHTA and CDR2 is FQGNSA in the germline V gene. This CDR3 contains 16 residues. DNA for the CDR3: TGTGCCAGCAGCTTAGAAGCGGGACGATTAACCTACGAGCAGTACTTC. It is translated as CASSLEAGRLTYEQYF.

The rearrangement uses TRBV19 and TRBJ1-2; D might be TRBD1 (6 bases). Trimming shortened V by 3 bases and J by 8 bases, and 13 bases separated the two germline ends. CDR3 length: 13 amino acids. Germline V gene sequence: CDR1 LNHDA, CDR2 SQIVND (reference sequence). CDR3 sequence reads: CASSIVQGRGYTF. In DNA form, the CDR3 reads TGTGCCAGTAGTATCGTACAGGGAAGGGGCTACACCTTC.

This chain links TRBV10-2 with TRBJ2-7; D not certain. The V and J ends lost 7 bases and 3 bases respectively, with 13 bases between them. The CDR3 has 13 amino acids. CDR1 is WSHSY, CDR2 SAAADI, per germline. CDR3 DNA sequence: TGCGCCAGCAAAGACCCGGCTGACTACGAGCAGTACTTC. Its protein product is CASKDPADYEQYF.

The chain combines TRBV6-2 or TRBV6-3 with TRBJ1-1; D unresolved. Between the trimmed V and J ends, which lost 2 bases and 7 bases, there was a span of 8 bases. This CDR3 spans 12 amino acids. Germline assignment: CDR1 MNHEY and CDR2 SVGEGT. CDR3 sequence (DNA): TGTGCCAGCAGTTACCCCACCGGTGAAGCTTTCTTT. Amino acid sequence: CASSYPTGEAFF.